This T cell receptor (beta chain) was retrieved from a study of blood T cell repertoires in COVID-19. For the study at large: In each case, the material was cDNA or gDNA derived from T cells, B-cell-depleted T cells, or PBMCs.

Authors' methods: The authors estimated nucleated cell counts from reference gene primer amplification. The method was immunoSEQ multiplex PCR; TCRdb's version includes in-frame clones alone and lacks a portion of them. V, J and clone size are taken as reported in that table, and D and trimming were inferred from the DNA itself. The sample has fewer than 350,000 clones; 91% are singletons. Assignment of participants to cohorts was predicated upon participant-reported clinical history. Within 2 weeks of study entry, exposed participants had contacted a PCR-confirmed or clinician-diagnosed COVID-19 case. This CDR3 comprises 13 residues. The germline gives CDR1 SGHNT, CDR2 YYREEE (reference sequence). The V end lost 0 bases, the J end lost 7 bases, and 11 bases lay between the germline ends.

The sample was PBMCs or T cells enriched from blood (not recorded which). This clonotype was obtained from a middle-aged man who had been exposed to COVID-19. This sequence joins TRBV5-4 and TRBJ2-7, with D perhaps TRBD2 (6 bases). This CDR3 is CASSLALAGEQYF. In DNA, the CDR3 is TGTGCCAGCAGCTTGGCACTAGCTGGTGAGCAGTACTTC.